The clone carrying this T cell receptor (beta chain) appeared once. This CDR3 is built from 14 residues. The germline CDR1 and CDR2 sequences are MGHDK and SYGVNS. Trimming cost V 7 bases and J 3 bases, with 16 bases left between them. These data belong to a study of blood T cell repertoires in COVID-19. Here immunoSEQ multiplex PCR was the method, and the copy in TCRdb shows in-frame clones only, minus some. Found here are 200,000 or so clones, around 80% of them singletons; the top ten hold 6.5% to 7%. The TCR comes from a human donor with acute or convalescent COVID-19. The donor label of this sample is uncertain. The rearrangement uses TRBV25-1 and TRBJ2-7; tentatively, D is TRBD1 (5 bases). The sample taken for sequencing was peripheral blood. In nucleotides, the CDR3 is TGTGCCAGCACCAAAGCAGGGAACCTCTACGAGCAGTACTTC. As protein: CASTKAGNLYEQYF.